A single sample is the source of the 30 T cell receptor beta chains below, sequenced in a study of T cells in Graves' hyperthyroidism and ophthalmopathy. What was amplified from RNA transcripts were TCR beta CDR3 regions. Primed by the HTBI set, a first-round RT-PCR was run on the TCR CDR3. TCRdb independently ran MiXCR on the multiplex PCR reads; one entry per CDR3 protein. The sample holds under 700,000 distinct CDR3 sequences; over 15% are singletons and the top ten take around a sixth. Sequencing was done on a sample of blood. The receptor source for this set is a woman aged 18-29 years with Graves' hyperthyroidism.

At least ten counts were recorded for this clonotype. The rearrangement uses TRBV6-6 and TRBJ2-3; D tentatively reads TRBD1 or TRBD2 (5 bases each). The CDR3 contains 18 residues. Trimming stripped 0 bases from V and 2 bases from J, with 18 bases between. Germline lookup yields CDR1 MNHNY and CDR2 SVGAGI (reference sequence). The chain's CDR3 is CASSYSSGTAGPTDTQYF. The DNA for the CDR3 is TGTGCCAGCAGTTACTCTAGTGGGACGGCAGGGCCCACAGATACGCAGTATTTT.

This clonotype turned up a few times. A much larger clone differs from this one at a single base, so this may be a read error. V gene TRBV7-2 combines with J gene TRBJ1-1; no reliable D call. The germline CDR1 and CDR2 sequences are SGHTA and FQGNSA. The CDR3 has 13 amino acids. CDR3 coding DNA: TGTGCCAGCAGCTTCCGGCCAGAGGCCGAAGCTTCCTTT. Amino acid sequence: CASSFRPEAEASF.

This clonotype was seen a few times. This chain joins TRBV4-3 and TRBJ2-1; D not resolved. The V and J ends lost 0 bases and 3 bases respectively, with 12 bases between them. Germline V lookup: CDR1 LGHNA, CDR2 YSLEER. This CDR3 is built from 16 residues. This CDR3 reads CASSQDLGSIYNEQFF. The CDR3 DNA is TGCGCCAGCAGCCAAGATTTAGGTTCCATCTACAATGAGCAGTTCTTC.

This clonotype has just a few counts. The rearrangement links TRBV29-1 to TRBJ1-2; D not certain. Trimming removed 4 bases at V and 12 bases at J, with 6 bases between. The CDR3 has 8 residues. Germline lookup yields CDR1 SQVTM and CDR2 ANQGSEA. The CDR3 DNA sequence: TGCAGCGTTGGGGCCGACACCTTC. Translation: CSVGADTF.

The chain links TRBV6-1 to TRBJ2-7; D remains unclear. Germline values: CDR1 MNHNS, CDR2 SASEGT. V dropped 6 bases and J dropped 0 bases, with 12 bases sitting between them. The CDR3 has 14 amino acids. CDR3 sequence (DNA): TGTGCCAGCAGCTCCTTCGGCGGCTCCTACGAGCAGTACTTC. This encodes CASSSFGGSYEQYF.

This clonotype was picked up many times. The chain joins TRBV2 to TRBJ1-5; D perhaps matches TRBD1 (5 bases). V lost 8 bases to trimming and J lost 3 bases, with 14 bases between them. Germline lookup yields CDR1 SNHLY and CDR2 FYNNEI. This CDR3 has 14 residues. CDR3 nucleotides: TGTGCCAGCGGTCCGGGGGGAACCAATCAGCCCCAGCATTTT. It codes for CASGPGGTNQPQHF.

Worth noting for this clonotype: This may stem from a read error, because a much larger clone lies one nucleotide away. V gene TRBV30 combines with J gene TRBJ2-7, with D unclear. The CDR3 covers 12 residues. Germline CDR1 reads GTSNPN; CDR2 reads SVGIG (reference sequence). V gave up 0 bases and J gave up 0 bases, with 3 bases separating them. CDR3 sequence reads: CAWSVVSYEQYF. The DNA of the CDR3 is TGTGCCTGGAGTGTGGTCTCCTACGAGCAGTACTTC.

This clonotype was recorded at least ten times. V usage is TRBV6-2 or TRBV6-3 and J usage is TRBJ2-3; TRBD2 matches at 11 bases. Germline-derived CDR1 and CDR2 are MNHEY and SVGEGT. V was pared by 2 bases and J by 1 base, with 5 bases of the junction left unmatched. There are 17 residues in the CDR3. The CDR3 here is CASSYLTTSGGTDTQYF. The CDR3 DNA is TGTGCCAGCAGTTACCTAACGACTAGCGGGGGCACAGATACGCAGTATTTT.

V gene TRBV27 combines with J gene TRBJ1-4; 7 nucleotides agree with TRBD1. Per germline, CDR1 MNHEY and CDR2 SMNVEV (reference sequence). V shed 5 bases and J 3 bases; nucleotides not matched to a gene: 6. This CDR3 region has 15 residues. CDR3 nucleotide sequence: TGTGCCAGCAGTCATACGACAGGGTCTAATGAAAAACTGTTTTTT. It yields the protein CASSHTTGSNEKLFF. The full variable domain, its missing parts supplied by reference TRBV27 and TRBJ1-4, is EAQVTQNPRYLITVTGKKLTVTCSQNMNHEYMSWYRQDPGLGLRQIYYSMNVEVTDKGDVPEGYKVSRKEKRNFPLILESPSPNQTSLYFCASSHTTGSNEKLFFGSGTQLSVL.

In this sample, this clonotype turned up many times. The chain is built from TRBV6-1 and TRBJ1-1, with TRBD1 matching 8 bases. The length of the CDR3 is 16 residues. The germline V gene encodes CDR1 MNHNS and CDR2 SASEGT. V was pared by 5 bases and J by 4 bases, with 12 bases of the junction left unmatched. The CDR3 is CASSLTGQGKGTEAFF. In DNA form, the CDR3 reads TGTGCCAGCAGTTTAACCGGACAGGGAAAGGGCACTGAAGCTTTCTTT.

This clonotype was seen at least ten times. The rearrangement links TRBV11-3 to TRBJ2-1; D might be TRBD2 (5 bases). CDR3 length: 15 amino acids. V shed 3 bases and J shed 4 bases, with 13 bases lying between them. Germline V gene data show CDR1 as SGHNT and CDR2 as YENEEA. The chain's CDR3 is CASSLGAELYNEQFF. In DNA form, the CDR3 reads TGTGCCAGCAGCTTGGGAGCAGAACTTTACAATGAGCAGTTCTTC.

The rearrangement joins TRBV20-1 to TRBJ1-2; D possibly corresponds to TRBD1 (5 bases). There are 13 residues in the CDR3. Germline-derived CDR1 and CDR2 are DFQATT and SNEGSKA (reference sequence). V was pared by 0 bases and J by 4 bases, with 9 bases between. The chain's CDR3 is CSARDRAGYGYTF. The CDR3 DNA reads TGCAGTGCTAGAGACAGGGCCGGCTATGGCTACACCTTC.

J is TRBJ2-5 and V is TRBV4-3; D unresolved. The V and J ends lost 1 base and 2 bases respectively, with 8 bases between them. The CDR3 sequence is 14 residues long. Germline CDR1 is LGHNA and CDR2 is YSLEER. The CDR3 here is CASSQGNGQETQYF. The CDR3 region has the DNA TGCGCCAGCAGCCAAGGAAACGGGCAAGAGACCCAGTACTTC.

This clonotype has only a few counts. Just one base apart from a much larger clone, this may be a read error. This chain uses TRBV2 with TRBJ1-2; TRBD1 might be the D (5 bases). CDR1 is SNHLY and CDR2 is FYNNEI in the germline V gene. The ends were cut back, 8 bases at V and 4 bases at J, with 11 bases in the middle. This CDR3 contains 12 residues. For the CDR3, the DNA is TGTGCCAGCGCAGGGAGCACCTATGGCTACACCTTC. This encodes CASAGSTYGYTF.

The CDR3 protein is CASSPLLAGFNEQFF. DNA of the CDR3: TGCGCCAGCAGCCCCTTGCTAGCGGGTTTCAATGAGCAGTTCTTC. The rearrangement uses TRBV4-3 and TRBJ2-1, with 8 bases that match TRBD2. The CDR3 contains 15 residues. Germline CDR1 reads LGHNA; CDR2 reads YSLEER. The ends lost 4 bases at V and 6 bases at J; junction bases unmatched: 8.

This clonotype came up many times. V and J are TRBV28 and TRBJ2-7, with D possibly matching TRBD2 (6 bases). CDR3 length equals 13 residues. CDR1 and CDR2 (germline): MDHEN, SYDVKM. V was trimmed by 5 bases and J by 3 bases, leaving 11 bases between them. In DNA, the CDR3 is TGTGCCAGCAGTATCGGGACTTTCTACGAGCAGTACTTC. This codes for CASSIGTFYEQYF.

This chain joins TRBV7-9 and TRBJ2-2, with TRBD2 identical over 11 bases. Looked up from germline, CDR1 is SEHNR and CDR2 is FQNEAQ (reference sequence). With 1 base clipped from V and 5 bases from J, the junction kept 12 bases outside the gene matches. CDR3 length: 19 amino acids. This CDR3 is CASSLGLTSGSPRTGELFF. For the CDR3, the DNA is TGTGCCAGCAGCTTAGGACTTACTAGCGGGAGTCCGAGGACCGGGGAGCTGTTTTTT.

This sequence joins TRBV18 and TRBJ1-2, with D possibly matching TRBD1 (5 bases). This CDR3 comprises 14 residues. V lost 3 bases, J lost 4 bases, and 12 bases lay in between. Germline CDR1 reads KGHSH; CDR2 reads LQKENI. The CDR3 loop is CASSPSRDLYGYTF. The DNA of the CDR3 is TGTGCCAGCTCACCGAGCAGGGACCTCTATGGCTACACCTTC. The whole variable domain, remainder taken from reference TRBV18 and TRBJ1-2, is NAGVMQNPRHLVRRRGQEARLRCSPMKGHSHVYWYRQLPEEGLKFMVYLQKENIIDESGMPKERFSAEFPKEGPSILRIQQVVRGDSAAYFCASSPSRDLYGYTFGSGTRLTVV.

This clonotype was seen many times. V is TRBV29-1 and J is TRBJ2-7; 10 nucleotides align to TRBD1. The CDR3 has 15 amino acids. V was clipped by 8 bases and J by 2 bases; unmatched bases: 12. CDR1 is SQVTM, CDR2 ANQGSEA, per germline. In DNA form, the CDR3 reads TGCAGCCTCCGAGGGGGACAGGGGCTACCCTACGAGCAGTACTTC. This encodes CSLRGGQGLPYEQYF.

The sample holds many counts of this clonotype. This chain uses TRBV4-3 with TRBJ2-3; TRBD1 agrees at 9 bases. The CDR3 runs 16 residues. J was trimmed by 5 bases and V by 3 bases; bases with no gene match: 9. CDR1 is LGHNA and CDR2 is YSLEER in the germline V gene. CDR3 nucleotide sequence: TGCGCCAGCAGCCAGGAGACAGGGGGGTTCGGAGATACGCAGTATTTT. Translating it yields CASSQETGGFGDTQYF.

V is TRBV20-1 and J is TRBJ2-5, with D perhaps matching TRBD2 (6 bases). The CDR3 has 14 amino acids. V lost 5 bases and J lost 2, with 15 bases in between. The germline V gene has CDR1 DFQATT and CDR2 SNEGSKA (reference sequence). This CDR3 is CSAEPGLTQETQYF. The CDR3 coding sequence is TGCAGTGCTGAGCCGGGACTCACACAAGAGACCCAGTACTTC.

CDR3 loop: CATLERENTGELFF. The CDR3 nucleotides are TGCGCCACCCTGGAGCGGGAAAACACCGGGGAGCTGTTTTTT. The rearrangement joins TRBV10-2 to TRBJ2-2; 7 bases are a match to TRBD2. CDR1 WSHSY and CDR2 SAAADI come from the germline V gene. The CDR3 consists of 14 residues. The V gene end was trimmed by 10 bases and the J gene end by 2 bases; junction bases not matched to a gene: 7.

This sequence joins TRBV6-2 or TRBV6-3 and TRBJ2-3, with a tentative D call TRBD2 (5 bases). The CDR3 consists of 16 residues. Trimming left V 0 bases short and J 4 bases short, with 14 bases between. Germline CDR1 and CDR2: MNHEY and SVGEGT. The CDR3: CASSYSRVAGADTQYF. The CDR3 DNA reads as TGTGCCAGCAGTTACTCGAGGGTAGCCGGCGCAGATACGCAGTATTTT.

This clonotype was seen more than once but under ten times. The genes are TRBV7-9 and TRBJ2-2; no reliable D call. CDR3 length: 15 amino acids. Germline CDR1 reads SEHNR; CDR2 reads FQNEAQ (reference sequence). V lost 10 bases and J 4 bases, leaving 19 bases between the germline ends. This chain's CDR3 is CAIPCAEKSTGELFF. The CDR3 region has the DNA TGTGCCATCCCCTGTGCGGAGAAGAGCACCGGGGAGCTGTTTTTT.

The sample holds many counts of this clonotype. This CDR3 is CASSLNRGQTGIQYF. CDR3 bases: TGTGCCAGCAGCTTAAACAGGGGGCAAACGGGCATTCAGTACTTC. The V gene is TRBV11-2, the J gene TRBJ2-4, with 9 bases fitting TRBD1. The germline CDR1 and CDR2 sequences are SGHAT and FQNNGV. J was trimmed by 9 bases and V by 2 bases; bases with no gene match: 8. The CDR3 sequence is 15 residues long.

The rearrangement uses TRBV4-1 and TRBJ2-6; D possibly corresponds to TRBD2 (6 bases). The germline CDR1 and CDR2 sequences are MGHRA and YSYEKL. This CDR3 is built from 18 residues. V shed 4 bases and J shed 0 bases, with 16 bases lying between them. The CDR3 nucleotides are TGCGCCAGCAGCCGGGGGGAATTACCTCGCTCTGGGGCCAACGTCCTGACTTTC. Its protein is CASSRGELPRSGANVLTF.

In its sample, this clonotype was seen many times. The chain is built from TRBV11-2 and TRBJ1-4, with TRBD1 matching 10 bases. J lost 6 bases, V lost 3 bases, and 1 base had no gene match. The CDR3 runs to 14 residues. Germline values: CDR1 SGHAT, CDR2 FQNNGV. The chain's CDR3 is CASSFGQGDEKLFF. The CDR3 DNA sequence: TGTGCCAGCAGCTTCGGACAGGGGGATGAAAAACTGTTTTTT.

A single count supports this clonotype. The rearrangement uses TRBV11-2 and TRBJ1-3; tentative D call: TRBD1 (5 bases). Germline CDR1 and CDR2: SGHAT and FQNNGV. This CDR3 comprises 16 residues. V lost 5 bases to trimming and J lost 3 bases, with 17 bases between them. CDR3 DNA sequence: TGTGCCAGCAGCCACCCCTTTGCAGGGTTTGGAAACACCATATATTTT. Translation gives CASSHPFAGFGNTIYF.

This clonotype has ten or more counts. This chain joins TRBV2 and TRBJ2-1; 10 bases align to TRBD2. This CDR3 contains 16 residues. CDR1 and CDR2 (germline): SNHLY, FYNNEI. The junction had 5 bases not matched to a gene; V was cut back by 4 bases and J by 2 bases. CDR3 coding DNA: TGTGCCAGCAGTGGAGTAGCGGGAGGTGCCTACAATGAGCAGTTCTTC. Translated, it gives CASSGVAGGAYNEQFF.

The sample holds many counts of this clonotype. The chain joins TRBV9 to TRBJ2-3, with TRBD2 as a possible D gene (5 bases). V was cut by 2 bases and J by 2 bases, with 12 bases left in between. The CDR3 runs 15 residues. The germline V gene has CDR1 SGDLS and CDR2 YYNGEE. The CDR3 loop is CASSVSGLYTDTQYF. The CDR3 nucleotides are TGTGCCAGCAGCGTTTCTGGACTCTACACAGATACGCAGTATTTT.